The 2 T cell receptor beta chains reported below all come from one sample, sequenced in a study of blood T cell repertoires in COVID-19. Sequencing was performed with immunoSEQ multiplex PCR; in TCRdb, only in-frame clones are kept and a portion is missing. Of roughly 250,000 clones listed, about 90% are singletons. Sequencing input: peripheral blood. These receptors originate from a woman aged 45-65 years with acute or convalescent COVID-19.

Only one count was recorded for this clone. This sequence joins TRBV7-2 and TRBJ1-5; D may be TRBD1 (5 bases). The CDR3 totals 22 residues. Trimming removed 0 bases at V and 2 bases at J, with 29 bases between. Per the germline V gene, CDR1 is SGHTA and CDR2 is FQGNSA. As DNA, the CDR3 is TGTGCCAGCAGCTTAGCGGGGGGACGCCCCCGGGCCCATTTTGATGGCAATCAGCCCCAGCATTTT. Encoded protein: CASSLAGGRPRAHFDGNQPQHF.

The V gene is TRBV5-1, the J gene TRBJ2-3; weak D call: TRBD2 (6 bases). This CDR3 region has 15 residues. Trimming cost V 4 bases and J 3 bases, with 15 bases left between them. The germline V gene has CDR1 SGHRS and CDR2 YFSETQ. CDR3 sequence: CASSRVLAGTDTQYF. The CDR3 nucleotides read TGCGCCAGCAGCCGTGTTCTGGCGGGGACAGATACGCAGTATTTT.